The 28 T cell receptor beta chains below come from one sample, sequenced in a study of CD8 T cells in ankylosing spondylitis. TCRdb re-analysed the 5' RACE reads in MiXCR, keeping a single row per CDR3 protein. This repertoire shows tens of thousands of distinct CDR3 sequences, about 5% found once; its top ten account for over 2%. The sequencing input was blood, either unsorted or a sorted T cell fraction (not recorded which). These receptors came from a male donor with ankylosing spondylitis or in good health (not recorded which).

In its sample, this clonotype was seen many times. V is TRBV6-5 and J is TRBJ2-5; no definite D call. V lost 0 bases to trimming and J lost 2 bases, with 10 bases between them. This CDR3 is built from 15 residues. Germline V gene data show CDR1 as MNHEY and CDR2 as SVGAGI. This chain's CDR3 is CASSYSNPDQETQYF. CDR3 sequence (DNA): TGTGCCAGCAGTTACTCGAACCCTGATCAAGAGACCCAGTACTTC.

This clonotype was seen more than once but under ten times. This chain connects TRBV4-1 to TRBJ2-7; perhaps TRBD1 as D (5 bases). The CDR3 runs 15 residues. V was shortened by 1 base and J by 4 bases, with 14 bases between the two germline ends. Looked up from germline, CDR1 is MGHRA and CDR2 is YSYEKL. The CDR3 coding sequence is TGCGCCAGCAGCCAAGGCCCAGGGTTCTCTTACGAGCAGTACTTC. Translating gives CASSQGPGFSYEQYF.

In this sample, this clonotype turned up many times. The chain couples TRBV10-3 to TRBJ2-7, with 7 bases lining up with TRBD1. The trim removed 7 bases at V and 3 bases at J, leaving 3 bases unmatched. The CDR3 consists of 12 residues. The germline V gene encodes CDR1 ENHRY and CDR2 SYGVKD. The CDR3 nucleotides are TGTGCCATCAAAGGGACAGACTACGAGCAGTACTTC. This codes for CAIKGTDYEQYF.

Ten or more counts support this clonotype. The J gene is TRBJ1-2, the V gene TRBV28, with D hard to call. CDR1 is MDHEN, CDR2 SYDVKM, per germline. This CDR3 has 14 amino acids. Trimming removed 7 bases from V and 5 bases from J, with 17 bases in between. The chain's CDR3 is CASTATGIRYGYTF. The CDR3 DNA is TGTGCCAGCACCGCGACGGGGATTCGGTATGGCTACACCTTC.

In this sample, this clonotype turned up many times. CDR3 DNA sequence: TGCAGTGCTCGGGGACAGGGGCTCGGGGAGCTGTTTTTT. This translates into CSARGQGLGELFF. This chain links TRBV20-1 with TRBJ2-2, with 10 nucleotides matching TRBD1. J lost 7 bases, V lost 5 bases, and 4 bases had no gene match. The CDR3 consists of 13 residues. CDR1 is DFQATT and CDR2 is SNEGSKA in the germline V gene (reference sequence).

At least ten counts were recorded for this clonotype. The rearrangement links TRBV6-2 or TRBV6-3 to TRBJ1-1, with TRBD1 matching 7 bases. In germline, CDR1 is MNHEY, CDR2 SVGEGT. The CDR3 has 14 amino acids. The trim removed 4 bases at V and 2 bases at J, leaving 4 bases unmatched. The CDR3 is CASSLQGINTEAFF. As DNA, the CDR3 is TGTGCCAGCAGTTTACAGGGGATTAACACTGAAGCTTTCTTT.

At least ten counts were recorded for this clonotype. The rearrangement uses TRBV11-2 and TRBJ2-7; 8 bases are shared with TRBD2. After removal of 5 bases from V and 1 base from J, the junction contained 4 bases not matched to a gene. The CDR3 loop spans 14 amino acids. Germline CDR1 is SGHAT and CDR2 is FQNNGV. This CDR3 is CASSRAGGSYEQYF. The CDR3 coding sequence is TGTGCCAGCAGCCGCGCGGGGGGATCCTACGAGCAGTACTTC.

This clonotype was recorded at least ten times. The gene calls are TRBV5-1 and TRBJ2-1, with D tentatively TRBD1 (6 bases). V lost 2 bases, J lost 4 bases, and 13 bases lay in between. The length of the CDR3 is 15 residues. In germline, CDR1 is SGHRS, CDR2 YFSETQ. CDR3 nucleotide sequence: TGCGCCAGCAGCTTCTGGCAGGGGATTTACAATGAGCAGTTCTTC. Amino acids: CASSFWQGIYNEQFF. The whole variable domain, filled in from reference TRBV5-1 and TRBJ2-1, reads KAGVTQTPRYLIKTRGQQVTLSCSPISGHRSVSWYQQTPGQGLQFLFEYFSETQRNKGNFPGRFSGRQFSNSRSEMNVSTLELGDSALYLCASSFWQGIYNEQFFGPGTRLTVL.

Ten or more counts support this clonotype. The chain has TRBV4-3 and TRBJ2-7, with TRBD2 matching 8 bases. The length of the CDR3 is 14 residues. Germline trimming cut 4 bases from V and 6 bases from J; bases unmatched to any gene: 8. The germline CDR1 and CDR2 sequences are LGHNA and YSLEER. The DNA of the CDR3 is TGCGCCAGCAGCCCCGGACTAGCATCCGGCGAGCAGTACTTC. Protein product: CASSPGLASGEQYF.

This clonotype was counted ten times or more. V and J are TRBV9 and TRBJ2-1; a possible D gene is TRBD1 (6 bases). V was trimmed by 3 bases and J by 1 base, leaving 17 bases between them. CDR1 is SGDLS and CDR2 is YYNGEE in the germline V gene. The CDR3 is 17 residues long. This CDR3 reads CASSAFTGYESYNEQFF. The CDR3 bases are TGTGCCAGCAGCGCATTTACAGGGTATGAATCCTACAATGAGCAGTTCTTC. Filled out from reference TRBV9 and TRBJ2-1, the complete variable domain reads DSGVTQTPKHLITATGQRVTLRCSPRSGDLSVYWYQQSLDQGLQFLIQYYNGEERAKGNILERFSAQQFPDLHSELNLSSLELGDSALYFCASSAFTGYESYNEQFFGPGTRLTVL.

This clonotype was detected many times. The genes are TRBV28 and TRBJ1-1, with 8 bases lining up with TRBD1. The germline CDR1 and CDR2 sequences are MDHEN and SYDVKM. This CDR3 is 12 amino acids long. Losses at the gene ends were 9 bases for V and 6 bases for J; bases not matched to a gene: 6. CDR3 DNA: TGTGCCAGTAACAGGGGGAAGGCTGAAGCTTTCTTT. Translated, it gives CASNRGKAEAFF. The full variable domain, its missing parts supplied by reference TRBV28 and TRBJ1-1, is DVKVTQSSRYLVKRTGEKVFLECVQDMDHENMFWYRQDPGLGLRLIYFSYDVKMKEKGDIPEGYSVSREKKERFSLILESASTNQTSMYLCASNRGKAEAFFGQGTRLTVV.

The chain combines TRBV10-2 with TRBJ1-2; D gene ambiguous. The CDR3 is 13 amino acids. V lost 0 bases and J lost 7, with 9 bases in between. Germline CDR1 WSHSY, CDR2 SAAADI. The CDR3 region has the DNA TGCGCCAGCAGTGAGTCAGGGCAGGTTGGCTACACCTTC. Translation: CASSESGQVGYTF.

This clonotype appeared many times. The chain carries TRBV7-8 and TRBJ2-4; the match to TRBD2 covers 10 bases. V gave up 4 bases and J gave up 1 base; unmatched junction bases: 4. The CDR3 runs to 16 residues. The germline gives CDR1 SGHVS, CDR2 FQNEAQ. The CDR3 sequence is CASSSYSGGAKNIQYF. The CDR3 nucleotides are TGTGCCAGCAGCTCTTATAGCGGGGGGGCCAAAAACATTCAGTACTTC.

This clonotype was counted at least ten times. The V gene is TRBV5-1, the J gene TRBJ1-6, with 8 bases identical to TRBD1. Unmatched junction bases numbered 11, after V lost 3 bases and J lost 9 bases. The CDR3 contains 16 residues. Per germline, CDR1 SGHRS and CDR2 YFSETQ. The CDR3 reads CASSSGTGAIGSPLHF. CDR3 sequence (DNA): TGCGCCAGCAGCTCCGGGACAGGCGCTATCGGTTCACCCCTCCACTTT.

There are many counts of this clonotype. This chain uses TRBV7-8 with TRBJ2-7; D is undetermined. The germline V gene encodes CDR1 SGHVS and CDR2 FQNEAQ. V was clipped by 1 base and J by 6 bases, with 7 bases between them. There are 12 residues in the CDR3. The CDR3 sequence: CASSLGGIEQYF. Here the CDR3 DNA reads TGTGCCAGCAGCTTAGGAGGAATCGAGCAGTACTTC.

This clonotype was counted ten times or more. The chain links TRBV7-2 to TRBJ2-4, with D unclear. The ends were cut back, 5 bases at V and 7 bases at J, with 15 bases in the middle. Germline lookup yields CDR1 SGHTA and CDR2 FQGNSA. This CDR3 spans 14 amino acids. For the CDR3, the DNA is TGTGCCAGCAGCGACCACGCGAGGACGAACATTCAGTACTTC. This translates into CASSDHARTNIQYF.

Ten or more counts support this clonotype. The CDR3 nucleotides read TGTGCCATCAGTGAAGGGCACAGGGGGGATGAAAAACTGTTTTTT. Protein product: CAISEGHRGDEKLFF. This chain connects TRBV10-3 to TRBJ1-4; TRBD1 aligns across 8 bases. CDR3 length equals 15 residues. CDR1 is ENHRY and CDR2 is SYGVKD in the germline V gene. Losses at the gene ends were 3 bases for V and 6 bases for J; bases not matched to a gene: 6.

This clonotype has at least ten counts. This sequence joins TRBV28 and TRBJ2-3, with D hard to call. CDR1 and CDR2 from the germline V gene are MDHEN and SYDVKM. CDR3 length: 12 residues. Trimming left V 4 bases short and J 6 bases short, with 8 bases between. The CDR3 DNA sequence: TGTGCCAGCAGTTGGGGTGGGGATACGCAGTATTTT. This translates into CASSWGGDTQYF.

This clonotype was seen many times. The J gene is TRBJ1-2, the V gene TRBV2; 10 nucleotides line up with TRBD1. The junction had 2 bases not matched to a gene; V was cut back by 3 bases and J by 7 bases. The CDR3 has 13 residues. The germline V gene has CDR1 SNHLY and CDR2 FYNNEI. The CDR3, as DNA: TGTGCCAGCAGTGATGGGACAGGGGTTGGCTACACCTTC. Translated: CASSDGTGVGYTF.

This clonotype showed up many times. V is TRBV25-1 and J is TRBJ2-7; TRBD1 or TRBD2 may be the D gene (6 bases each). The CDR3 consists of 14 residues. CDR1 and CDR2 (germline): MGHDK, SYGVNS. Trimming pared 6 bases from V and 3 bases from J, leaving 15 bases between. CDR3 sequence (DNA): TGTGCCAGCAGCCTCGGAGGGGGACACTACGAGCAGTACTTC. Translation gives CASSLGGGHYEQYF.

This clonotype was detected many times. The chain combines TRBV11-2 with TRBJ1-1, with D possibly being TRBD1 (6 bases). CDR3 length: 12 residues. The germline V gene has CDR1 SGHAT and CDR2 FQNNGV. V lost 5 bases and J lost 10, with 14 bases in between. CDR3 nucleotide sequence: TGTGCCAGCAGCCCGGAGGGGGGGGGAGCTTTCTTT. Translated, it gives CASSPEGGGAFF.

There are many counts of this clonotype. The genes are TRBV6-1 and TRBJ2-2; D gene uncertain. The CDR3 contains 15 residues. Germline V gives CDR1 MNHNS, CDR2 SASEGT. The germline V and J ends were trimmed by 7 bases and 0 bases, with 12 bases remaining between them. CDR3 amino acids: CASKENYANTGELFF. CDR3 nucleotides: TGTGCCAGCAAGGAGAATTATGCGAACACCGGGGAGCTGTTTTTT.

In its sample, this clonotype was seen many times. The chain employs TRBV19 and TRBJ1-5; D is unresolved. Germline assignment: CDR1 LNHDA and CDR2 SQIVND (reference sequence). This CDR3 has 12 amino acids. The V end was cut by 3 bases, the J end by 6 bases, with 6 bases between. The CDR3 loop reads CASSIEAQPQHF. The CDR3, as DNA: TGTGCCAGTAGTATTGAGGCTCAGCCCCAGCATTTT.

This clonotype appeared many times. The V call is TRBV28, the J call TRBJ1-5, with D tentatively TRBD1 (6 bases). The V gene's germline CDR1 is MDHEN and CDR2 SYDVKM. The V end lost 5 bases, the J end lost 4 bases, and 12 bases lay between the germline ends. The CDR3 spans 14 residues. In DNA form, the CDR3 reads TGTGCCAGCAGTCCGCCGGGGGCAAATCAGCCCCAGCATTTT. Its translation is CASSPPGANQPQHF.

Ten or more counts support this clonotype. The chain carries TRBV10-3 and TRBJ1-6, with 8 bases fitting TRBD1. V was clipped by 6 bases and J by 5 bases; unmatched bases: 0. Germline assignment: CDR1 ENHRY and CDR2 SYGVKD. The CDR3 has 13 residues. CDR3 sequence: CAIRGQDNSPLHF. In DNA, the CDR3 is TGTGCCATCAGGGGACAGGATAATTCACCCCTCCACTTT.

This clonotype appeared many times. CDR3 DNA sequence: TGTGCCAGCAGCTTCCAGGGCCCTAGCTCCTACAATGAGCAGTTCTTC. Translated: CASSFQGPSSYNEQFF. V is TRBV11-1 and J is TRBJ2-1; possibly TRBD1 for D (5 bases). The CDR3 has 16 amino acids. The germline V gene encodes CDR1 SGHAT and CDR2 FQDESV (reference sequence). V lost 3 bases to trimming and J lost 0 bases, with 12 bases between them.

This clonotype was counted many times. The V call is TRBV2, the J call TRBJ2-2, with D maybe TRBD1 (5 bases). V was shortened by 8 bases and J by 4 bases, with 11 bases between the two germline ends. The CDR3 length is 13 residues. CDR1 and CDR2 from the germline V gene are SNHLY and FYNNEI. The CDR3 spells CASQRQTTGELFF. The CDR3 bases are TGTGCCAGCCAGAGACAGACCACCGGGGAGCTGTTTTTT.

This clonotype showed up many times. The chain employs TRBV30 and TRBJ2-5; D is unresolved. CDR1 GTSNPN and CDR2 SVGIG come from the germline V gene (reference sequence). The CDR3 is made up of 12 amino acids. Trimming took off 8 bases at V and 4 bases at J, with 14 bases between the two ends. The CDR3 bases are TGTGCCCCTATACGGGTCAGAGAGACCCAGTACTTC. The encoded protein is CAPIRVRETQYF.